This T cell receptor (beta chain) appears in the sequencing data of a study of control samples from healthy donors and cancer patients. V shed 4 bases and J shed 6 bases, with 17 bases lying between them. The germline gives CDR1 KGHDR, CDR2 SFDVKD. This CDR3 spans 16 amino acids. This table comes from immunoSEQ multiplex PCR, and its TCRdb copy is limited to in-frame clones, with some not included. The sample records about 100,000 clones, 87% being singletons. The specimen was blood. The rearrangement uses TRBV24-1 and TRBJ2-2, with D possibly being TRBD2 (7 bases). The TCR was taken from a woman between 50 and 59 years old in good health. The CDR3 loop is CATSDQTGLVPGELFF. CDR3 sequence (DNA): TGTGCCACCAGTGACCAGACAGGACTAGTGCCCGGGGAGCTGTTTTTT.